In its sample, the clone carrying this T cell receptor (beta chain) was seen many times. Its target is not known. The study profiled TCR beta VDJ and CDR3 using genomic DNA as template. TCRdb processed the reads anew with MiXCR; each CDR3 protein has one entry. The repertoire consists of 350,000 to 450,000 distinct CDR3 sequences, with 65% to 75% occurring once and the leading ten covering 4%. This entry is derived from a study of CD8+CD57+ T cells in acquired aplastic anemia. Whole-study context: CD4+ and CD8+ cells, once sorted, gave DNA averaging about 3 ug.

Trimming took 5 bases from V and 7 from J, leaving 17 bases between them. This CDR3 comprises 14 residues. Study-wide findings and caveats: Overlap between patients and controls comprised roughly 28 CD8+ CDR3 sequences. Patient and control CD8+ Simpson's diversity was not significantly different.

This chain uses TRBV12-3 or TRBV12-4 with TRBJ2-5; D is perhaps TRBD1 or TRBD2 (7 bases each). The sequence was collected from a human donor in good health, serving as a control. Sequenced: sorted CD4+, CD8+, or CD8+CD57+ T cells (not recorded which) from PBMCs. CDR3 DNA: TGTGCCAGCAGTCCCACTCAGGGGGGGGGGACCCAGTACTTC. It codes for CASSPTQGGGTQYF.